This passage covers 2 T cell receptor beta chains from one sample sequenced in a study of technical replicates of blood from a few donors. Assay: immunoSEQ multiplex PCR; the TCRdb copy retains only in-frame clones and omits some. The data contain more than 65,000 clones, around 97% of them singletons. The sample was T cells isolated from PBMCs. The receptors derive from a human donor in good health.

This sequence joins TRBV23-1 and TRBJ2-7, with TRBD2 identical over 10 bases. TRBV23-1 is an open reading frame, and its role is uncertain. V lost 0 bases and J lost 4; bases outside the gene matches: 18. CDR3 length equals 20 residues. For the CDR3, the DNA is TGCGCCAGCAGTCAATCAGGGTTCCGGCTAGCGGGAGAAGGGATATACGAGCAGTACTTC. Its protein is CASSQSGFRLAGEGIYEQYF.

The chain uses TRBV29-1 and TRBJ2-7; 13 bases are shared with TRBD2. V was pared by 8 bases and J by 5 bases, with 12 bases of the junction left unmatched. The CDR3 is made up of 15 amino acids. In germline, CDR1 is SQVTM, CDR2 ANQGSEA. The CDR3 spells CSPVPGTSGIHEQYF. The DNA for the CDR3 is TGCAGCCCAGTACCCGGGACTAGCGGGATTCACGAGCAGTACTTC.